This TCR beta chain was captured in a study of breast tumors, draining lymph nodes, adjacent tissues. TCRdb reprocessed the multiplex PCR reads with MiXCR, giving one entry per CDR3 protein. Of some 130,000 distinct CDR3 sequences detected, about 20% appear once; the ten largest clones hold more than 3%. This clonotype was picked up many times. The CDR3 spans 13 residues. Germline CDR1 DFQATT, CDR2 SNEGSKA (reference sequence). V was shortened by 6 bases and J by 6 bases, with 15 bases between the two germline ends. Axillary draining lymph nodes of breast cancer patients supplied the node samples. This receptor was taken from a female donor with breast cancer. Some clones in this sample may be carry-over from other donors' samples. This sequence joins TRBV20-1 and TRBJ1-5; the D is unclear. Input material: axillary lymph node tissue. The CDR3 here is CSAEAGFGQPQHF. The DNA of the CDR3 is TGCAGTGCCGAGGCTGGGTTCGGTCAGCCCCAGCATTTT.